The 6 T cell receptor beta chains reported below all come from one sample, sequenced in a study of blood T cell repertoires in COVID-19. The protocol was immunoSEQ multiplex PCR, while the TCRdb copy is restricted to in-frame clones and leaves out a portion. Of about 110,000 clones in the sample, about 89% were seen once. Material: peripheral blood. The receptor set was obtained from a woman between 25 and 40 years old with acute or convalescent COVID-19.

V usage is TRBV6-5 and J usage is TRBJ2-7; a possible D gene is TRBD1 (6 bases). With 7 bases removed from V and 3 bases from J, the gap between germline ends came to 16 bases. Germline values: CDR1 MNHEY, CDR2 SVGAGI. This CDR3 is built from 14 residues. The CDR3 DNA reads TGTGCCAGCACTAGGACGACAGGCCTCTACGAGCAGTACTTC. It encodes CASTRTTGLYEQYF.

V gene TRBV28 combines with J gene TRBJ2-7; TRBD1 might be the D (6 bases). Germline V gene sequence: CDR1 MDHEN, CDR2 SYDVKM. CDR3 length equals 15 residues. V was pared by 7 bases and J by 3 bases, with 19 bases between. CDR3 nucleotide sequence: TGTGCCAGCACCATGGGTGGACAGTTTAGCTACGAGCAGTACTTC. Amino acid sequence: CASTMGGQFSYEQYF.

The chain combines TRBV14 with TRBJ1-4, with 7 bases lining up with TRBD1. CDR3 length: 13 residues. Germline CDR1 SGHDN, CDR2 FVKESK. V lost 4 bases and J lost 7; bases outside the gene matches: 3. The CDR3 region is CASSRQGGEKLFF. The CDR3, as DNA: TGTGCCAGCAGCCGACAGGGAGGTGAAAAACTGTTTTTT.

V is TRBV4-1 and J is TRBJ1-1; tentative D call: TRBD1 (5 bases). Looked up from germline, CDR1 is MGHRA and CDR2 is YSYEKL. V was trimmed by 6 bases and J by 3 bases, leaving 14 bases between them. The CDR3 length is 14 residues. CDR3 sequence: CASRGWGGDTEAFF. DNA for the CDR3: TGCGCCAGCAGAGGGTGGGGCGGGGACACTGAAGCTTTCTTT.

The chain links TRBV9 to TRBJ1-1, with a possible D match to TRBD1 (6 bases). Germline assignment: CDR1 SGDLS and CDR2 YYNGEE. The CDR3 has 12 residues. V was shortened by 3 bases and J by 8 bases, with 11 bases between the two germline ends. The CDR3 spells CASSAQGGEAFF. CDR3 bases: TGTGCCAGCAGCGCACAGGGTGGGGAAGCTTTCTTT.

This chain connects TRBV4-2 to TRBJ2-1; the D gene is possibly TRBD1 (6 bases). The CDR3 extends over 16 amino acids. Trimming took 0 bases from V and 6 from J, leaving 15 bases between them. Per the germline V gene, CDR1 is LGHNA and CDR2 is YNFKEQ. The CDR3 is CASSQDWAGAINEQFF. Here the CDR3 DNA reads TGTGCCAGCAGCCAAGATTGGGCAGGGGCAATCAATGAGCAGTTCTTC.